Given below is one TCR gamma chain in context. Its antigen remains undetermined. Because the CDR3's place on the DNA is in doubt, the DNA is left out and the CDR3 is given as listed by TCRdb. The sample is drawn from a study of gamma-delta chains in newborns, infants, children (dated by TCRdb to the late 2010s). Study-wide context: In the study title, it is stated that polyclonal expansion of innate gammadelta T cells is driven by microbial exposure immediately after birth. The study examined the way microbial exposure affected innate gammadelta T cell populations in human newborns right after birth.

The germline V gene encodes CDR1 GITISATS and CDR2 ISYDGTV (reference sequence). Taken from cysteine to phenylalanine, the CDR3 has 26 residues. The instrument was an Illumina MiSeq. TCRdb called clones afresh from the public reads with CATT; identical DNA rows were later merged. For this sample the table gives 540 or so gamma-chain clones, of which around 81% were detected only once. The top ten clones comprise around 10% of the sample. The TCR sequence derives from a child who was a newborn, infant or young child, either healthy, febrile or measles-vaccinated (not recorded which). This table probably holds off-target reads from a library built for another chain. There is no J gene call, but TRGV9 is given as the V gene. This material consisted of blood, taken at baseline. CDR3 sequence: CACDSSWGIDSWDTRQMFFGTGIKLF.